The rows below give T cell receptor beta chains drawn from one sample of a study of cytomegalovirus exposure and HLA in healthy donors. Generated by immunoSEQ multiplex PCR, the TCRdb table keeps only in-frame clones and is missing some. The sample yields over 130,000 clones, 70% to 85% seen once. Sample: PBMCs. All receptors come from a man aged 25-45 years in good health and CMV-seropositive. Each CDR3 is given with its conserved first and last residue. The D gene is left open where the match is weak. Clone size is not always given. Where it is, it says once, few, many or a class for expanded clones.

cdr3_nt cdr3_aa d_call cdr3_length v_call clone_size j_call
TGTGCCAGCAGTGATTCGGGACAGGGTTGGAGCAATCAGCCCCAGCATTTT CASSDSGQGWSNQPQHF TRBD1 17 TRBV25-1 NA TRBJ1-5
TGTGCCAGCAGCTTAGCACGTGGCACTAATGAAAAACTGTTTTTT CASSLARGTNEKLFF NA 15 TRBV7-2 once TRBJ1-4
TGTGCCAGCAGTTACTCTGGGACTAGTACCTACGAGCAGTACTTC CASSYSGTSTYEQYF TRBD2 15 TRBV6-5 NA TRBJ2-7
TGTGCCAGCAGGCGTGGGACAGAGAGCTCCTACGAGCAGTACTTC CASRRGTESSYEQYF TRBD1 15 TRBV6-5 NA TRBJ2-7
TGTGCCAGTAGAAGCGGGGGACAAGGCGAGCAGTACTTC CASRSGGQGEQYF TRBD2 13 TRBV19 NA TRBJ2-7
TGTGCCAGCAGCTCTCCCGAACTAGCGGGAGCGAACACCGGGGAGCTGTTTTTT CASSSPELAGANTGELFF TRBD2 18 TRBV7-3 NA TRBJ2-2
TGTGCCAGCAGCCTGGGACAGAACACCGGGGAGCTGTTTTTT CASSLGQNTGELFF NA 14 TRBV7-6 few TRBJ2-2
TGTGCCAGCAGTTACTCGGGGGGACGCCGATACGAGCAGTACTTC CASSYSGGRRYEQYF NA 15 TRBV6-5 once TRBJ2-7
TGTGCCAGCAGCTTAGACGGCGGAGCCAATGAGCAGTTCTTC CASSLDGGANEQFF NA 14 TRBV7-8 NA TRBJ2-1
TGTGCCAGCAGCTTGGAAGCGGGGAACTATGGCTACACCTTC CASSLEAGNYGYTF NA 14 TRBV5-4 NA TRBJ1-2
TGTGCCAGCTCCAATCAGGGCAGGACTGAAGCTTTCTTT CASSNQGRTEAFF NA 13 TRBV18 NA TRBJ1-1
TGTGCCAGTAAATGGACTGACATCTCTGGAAACACCATATATTTT CASKWTDISGNTIYF NA 15 TRBV19 once TRBJ1-3
TGTGCCAGCAGCTTCCGGGACAGTAGCACAGATACGCAGTATTTT CASSFRDSSTDTQYF TRBD1 15 TRBV13 NA TRBJ2-3
TGTGCCAGCAGCCAAGTGGAGAGGGACGAGCAGTACTTC CASSQVERDEQYF NA 13 TRBV4-2 NA TRBJ2-7
TGTGCCAGCAGCGCAGTAGACGGACTGGTTAGAAACACCATATATTTT CASSAVDGLVRNTIYF NA 16 TRBV9 NA TRBJ1-3
TGTGCCAGCTCACCCCGGACAGGGTCCCTCTCTGGGGCCAACGTCCTGACTTTC CASSPRTGSLSGANVLTF TRBD1 18 TRBV18 NA TRBJ2-6
TGTGCCAGCAGCGACGACCGACTCCAACAGGGTCGAGAAAAACTGTTTTTT CASSDDRLQQGREKLFF NA 17 TRBV5-8 NA TRBJ1-4
TGTGCCAGCAGCTTTAACAGGGTTGGCTACACCTTC CASSFNRVGYTF NA 12 TRBV7-9 NA TRBJ1-2
TGTGCCAGCAGTACGCAGGGGGGGGAGCTGTTTTTT CASSTQGGELFF NA 12 TRBV6-5 NA TRBJ2-2
TGTGCCAGCAGTTTAGGGCAGGCAACTGAAGCTTTCTTT CASSLGQATEAFF NA 13 TRBV28 NA TRBJ1-1
TGTGCCAGCAGTTTCGCAGGGGTCAAGGGAACTGAAGCTTTCTTT CASSFAGVKGTEAFF NA 15 TRBV6-5 NA TRBJ1-1
TGTGCCAGCAGTGAGCGGTTCTCTGGGGCCAACGTCCTGACTTTC CASSERFSGANVLTF NA 15 TRBV6-1 once TRBJ2-6
TGCGCCACGGTCTGCTACGAGCAGTACTTC CATVCYEQYF NA 10 TRBV10-1 NA TRBJ2-7
TGTGCCAGCAGTGTACGGAGGACAGGAGGAGCTGAAGCTTTCTTT CASSVRRTGGAEAFF TRBD1 15 TRBV28 NA TRBJ1-1
TGCGCCAGCAGCTTGGAACAGGGGAAGAACACTGAAGCTTTCTTT CASSLEQGKNTEAFF TRBD1 15 TRBV5-1 few TRBJ1-1
TGCGCCAGCAGCCAATTCGTCCTGAGCTCCTACAATGAGCAGTTCTTC CASSQFVLSSYNEQFF NA 16 TRBV4-1 NA TRBJ2-1
TGCGCCAGCAGCTACCTTGGACAGGCGACAACTAATGAAAAACTGTTTTTT CASSYLGQATTNEKLFF TRBD1 17 TRBV5-1 NA TRBJ1-4
TGTGCCAGCAGTTATAGCCGGGGGTGGGGGAATGAGCAGTTCTTC CASSYSRGWGNEQFF NA 15 TRBV6-5 NA TRBJ2-1
TGTGCCAGCAGTGAAAACGGCGGTCGGGGGAACGACGAGCAGTACTTC CASSENGGRGNDEQYF NA 16 TRBV28 NA TRBJ2-7
TGTGCCAGCAGCTTAGCAGTTGGGCCGTTCTACGAGCAGTACTTC CASSLAVGPFYEQYF NA 15 TRBV7-9 NA TRBJ2-7
TGTGCCAGCAGCCAGGGGGACAGGGGTAGAAACACCATATATTTT CASSQGDRGRNTIYF TRBD1 15 TRBV28 NA TRBJ1-3